The 10 T cell receptor beta chains presented below share a single source sample, sequenced in a study of long-term antiretroviral therapy in people with HIV. A v3.0 immunoSEQ assay was performed at survey level. Some clones are missing from TCRdb's copy, which holds only in-frame ones; the method was immunoSEQ multiplex PCR. In the table there are some 28,000 clones, 70% to 85% of which are singletons. This sample comprised unsorted PBMCs, obtained 3 years after starting antiretroviral therapy. These receptors were obtained from a man aged 40-50 years with HIV.

The CDR3 DNA reads TGTGCCAGCAGCTATAGCGAATCCCCCTACGAGCAGTACTTC. This encodes CASSYSESPYEQYF. The chain links TRBV7-6 to TRBJ2-7, with D perhaps matching TRBD2 (5 bases). From germline, CDR1 is SGHVS and CDR2 FNYEAQ. Between the trimmed V and J ends, which lost 4 bases and 2 bases, there was a span of 12 bases. This CDR3 region has 14 residues.

This clone was seen a handful of times. The rearrangement uses TRBV7-9 and TRBJ2-7; no clear D. V shed 8 bases and J shed 3 bases, with 14 bases lying between them. The CDR3 has 13 amino acids. Per germline, CDR1 SEHNR and CDR2 FQNEAQ (reference sequence). The CDR3: CASQSTPYYEQYF. The CDR3 coding sequence is TGTGCCAGCCAATCCACCCCATACTACGAGCAGTACTTC.

The rearrangement joins TRBV18 to TRBJ1-2; D ambiguous. The germline V and J ends were trimmed by 5 bases and 3 bases, with 16 bases remaining between them. Looked up from germline, CDR1 is KGHSH and CDR2 is LQKENI. The CDR3 spans 15 residues. The CDR3 coding sequence is TGTGCCAGCTCATTCTTTTGGCAGGAAGACTATGGCTACACCTTC. It translates to CASSFFWQEDYGYTF.

As DNA, the CDR3 is TGTGCCAGCAGCTTGGCGGTTAATTCACCCCTCCACTTT. Amino acid sequence: CASSLAVNSPLHF. The chain employs TRBV5-8 and TRBJ1-6; D remains unclear. Germline V gene lookup returns CDR1 SGHTS and CDR2 YDEGEE. This CDR3 region has 13 residues. V gave up 0 bases and J gave up 6 bases, with 4 bases separating them. The full variable domain, its missing parts supplied by reference TRBV5-8 and TRBJ1-6, is EAGVTQSPTHLIKTRGQQATLRCSPISGHTSVYWYQQALGLGLQFLLWYDEGEERNRGNFPPRFSGRQFPNYSSELNVNALELEDSALYLCASSLAVNSPLHFGNGTRLTVT.

The genes are TRBV29-1 and TRBJ1-1; TRBD1 might be the D (5 bases). This CDR3 has 14 amino acids. Germline V CDR1 and CDR2: SQVTM, ANQGSEA. Trimming removed 1 base from V and 5 bases from J, with 14 bases in between. The CDR3 loop reads CSVEGGRGATEAFF. The DNA of the CDR3 is TGCAGCGTTGAAGGAGGGAGGGGAGCTACTGAAGCTTTCTTT.

This rearrangement joins TRBV20-1 to TRBJ2-7, with unresolved D. Germline V lookup: CDR1 DFQATT, CDR2 SNEGSKA (reference sequence). Trimming pared 5 bases from V and 3 bases from J, leaving 8 bases between. The CDR3 spans 11 residues. The CDR3 DNA reads TGCAGTGCTCCGGACGGCTACGAGCAGTACTTC. It specifies CSAPDGYEQYF.

V and J are TRBV7-9 and TRBJ2-1; 7 nucleotides line up with TRBD1. CDR3 length: 16 residues. Germline V CDR1 and CDR2: SEHNR, FQNEAQ (reference sequence). The ends lost 5 bases at V and 1 base at J; junction bases unmatched: 8. In nucleotides, the CDR3 is TGTGCCAGCAGCCCTAGACAGGGCGCTTCCTACAATGAGCAGTTCTTC. It is translated as CASSPRQGASYNEQFF.

The chain combines TRBV6-1 with TRBJ1-3, with D unresolved. Trimming removed 7 bases at V and 0 bases at J, with 10 bases between. This CDR3 comprises 14 residues. Germline V gene lookup returns CDR1 MNHNS and CDR2 SASEGT. Here the CDR3 reads CASTHGSSGNTIYF. CDR3 DNA: TGTGCCAGCACCCATGGGAGCTCTGGAAACACCATATATTTT.

This clone occurred a few times. The gene calls are TRBV10-1 and TRBJ2-2; TRBD1 matches 7 bases. Germline CDR1 WNHNN, CDR2 SYGVQD (reference sequence). CDR3 length: 15 residues. The V gene end was trimmed by 6 bases and the J gene end by 6 bases; junction bases not matched to a gene: 10. The CDR3 spells CASSPGTVGPGELFF. DNA for the CDR3: TGCGCCAGCAGCCCCGGGACAGTTGGTCCCGGGGAGCTGTTTTTT.

The genes are TRBV28 and TRBJ1-2, with D possibly being TRBD1 (5 bases). CDR1 MDHEN and CDR2 SYDVKM come from the germline V gene. V was pared by 2 bases and J by 4 bases, with 8 bases between. This CDR3 has 13 amino acids. This chain's CDR3 is CASSLRGGYGYTF. The CDR3, as DNA: TGTGCCAGCAGTTTAAGGGGCGGCTATGGCTACACCTTC.